A selection of T cell receptor beta chains follows, all from one sample in a study of siplizumab effects on memory and regulatory T cells. Using immunoSEQ multiplex PCR, the repertoire was profiled, and TCRdb retains in-frame clones only, with some absent. This table holds over 70,000 clones, approximately 95% found once. The sample comprised CD8+ T cells sorted from blood. The receptors stem from a human donor in good health. CDR3s include the opening cysteine and the closing phenylalanine or tryptophan. A D gene is named only where the DNA matches it firmly. Rows give clone size only sometimes, using once, few, many, or a class for an expanded clone.

TRBJ2-2	TRBV7-3	.	once	TGTGCCAGCAGCTTAGAAGGGGGAAGGACCGGGGAGCTGTTTTTT	CASSLEGGRTGELFF
TRBJ2-1	TRBV19	TRBD2	.	TGTGCCAGTACTAGTCAGCGGGAGATCGTCAATGAGCAGTTCTTC	CASTSQREIVNEQFF
TRBJ2-1	TRBV30	.	.	TGTGCCTGGAGTGTACTACCTGAGCAGTTCTTC	CAWSVLPEQFF
TRBJ1-4	TRBV2	.	.	TGTGCCAGCAGCGGCTACCCCGGTTGGACTGAAAAACTGTTTTTT	CASSGYPGWTEKLFF
TRBJ2-2	TRBV30	.	.	TGTGCCTGGAGTGTACCTTTTAGGCTCCAGAACACCGGGGAGCTGTTTTTT	CAWSVPFRLQNTGELFF
TRBJ2-1	TRBV5-5	TRBD1	.	TGTGCCAGCAGCTCACCGGGACAGCCGTTCTTC	CASSSPGQPFF
TRBJ2-1	TRBV9	TRBD2	.	TGTGCCAGCAGCGTTAGCGGGAGCTATTCTGGCAATGAGCAGTTCTTC	CASSVSGSYSGNEQFF
TRBJ1-1	TRBV19	TRBD1	.	TGTGCCAGTAGTAACTTCGATAGGACAGGGGGTACGGAAGCTTTCTTT	CASSNFDRTGGTEAFF
TRBJ2-1	TRBV6-5	.	.	TGTGCCAGCAGTTACTCGGGTACCGAGCAGTTCTTC	CASSYSGTEQFF
TRBJ2-2	TRBV5-1	TRBD1	.	TGCGCCAGCAGCCGAAGACAGGGGACCGGGGAGCTGTTTTTT	CASSRRQGTGELFF
TRBJ2-3	TRBV28	TRBD1	.	TGTGCCAGCAGTCCATATGGGACAGACAGGAGCACAGATACGCAGTATTTT	CASSPYGTDRSTDTQYF
TRBJ1-1	TRBV10-2	.	.	TGCGCCAGCAGTGATCCGACCAGGGACACCTTGAACACTGAAGCTTTCTTT	CASSDPTRDTLNTEAFF
TRBJ2-2	TRBV29-1	.	.	TGCAGCGCCCGGACAGAAGCGAACACCGGGGAGCTGTTTTTT	CSARTEANTGELFF
TRBJ2-2	TRBV4-1	.	.	TGCGCCAGCAGCCCCCCCGACAGGCCGAACACCGGGGAGCTGTTTTTT	CASSPPDRPNTGELFF
TRBJ2-5	TRBV7-9	TRBD2	.	TGTGCCAGCAGCCTCCCGACCGGGACTAGCGGGAGGGAGGCGGAGACCCAGTACTTC	CASSLPTGTSGREAETQYF
TRBJ2-1	TRBV7-3	TRBD2	.	TGTGCCAGCAGCCTTACGGCTAGCGGGAGCGATGAGCAGTTCTTC	CASSLTASGSDEQFF